Below, one T cell receptor beta chain is given with its context. Antigen: not known. Germline and junction disagree at one end, which may indicate a read error. From around 500 ng of total RNA, TCR beta-specific cDNA was reverse-transcribed using a constant-region primer. Slightly modified ARM-PCR with three nested multiplex PCR rounds yielded TCR beta libraries. The first two PCR rounds, roughly 10 cycles each, used TRBV1-TRBV30 forward primers and a C-beta reverse primer. Each CDR3 protein gets one entry after TCRdb re-called the multiplex PCR reads with MiXCR. The profile shows some 55,000 distinct CDR3 sequences, 70% to 80% of them singletons. Joint extraction of RNA and DNA used about 17-31 mg of bulk tissue that was unsorted. This CDR3 contains 16 residues. Germline CDR1 and CDR2: GTSNPN and SVGIG (reference sequence). The sample is drawn from a study of tumor-infiltrating lymphocytes in primary liver carcinoma. Looking at the study overall: Tumors were staged T1-T3 N0M0 and measured about 4 to 11 cm across. Each sample had roughly 3.5 to 8 million productive TCRbeta reads regardless of tissue type.

Study conclusions and caveats: Researchers found tumor-adjacent and tumor-blood pairs overlapped less than tumor region pairs. The proportion of top clones found throughout all five tumor regions was only about 8-25%.

This sequence originates from a middle-aged man with primary liver carcinoma and hepatitis B virus infection. Sequencing was done on a sample of liver tumor tissue from sampling region 2. Sample subset: tumor region T2, inferior pole. This chain uses TRBV30 with TRBJ2-2; the D gene is possibly TRBD2 (5 bases). This chain's CDR3 is CAWSVGGSRNTEELFF. For the CDR3, the DNA is TGTGCCTGGAGTGTCGGAGGAAGTCGGAACACCGAGGAGCTGTTTTTC.